This passage covers 14 T cell receptor beta chains from one sample sequenced in a study of T-cell reconstitution after alpha-beta-depleted transplantation in children. This sample's TCRbeta library carried unique molecular identifier barcodes. TCRdb reprocessed the PCR reads with MiXCR, giving one entry per CDR3 protein. Seen here are fewer than 550,000 distinct CDR3 sequences, roughly 16% observed once, and the top ten hold 25% to 30%. Sequencing was performed on PBMCs, mostly from graft donor cells, taken 360 days after TCRalphabeta/CD19-depleted stem cell transplant. Receptors originate from a boy under two years old who had a stem cell transplant for Wiskott-Aldrich syndrome, so the T cells may come from the graft donor.

This clonotype was seen a few times. The chain joins TRBV5-1 to TRBJ2-2; TRBD2 might be the D (5 bases). Germline CDR1 is SGHRS and CDR2 is YFSETQ. The CDR3 has 14 amino acids. The ends were cut back, 0 bases at V and 5 bases at J, with 8 bases in the middle. The CDR3 DNA reads TGCGCCAGCAGCTTGGCAACGGGGACCGGGGAGCTGTTTTTT. Its translation: CASSLATGTGELFF.

This clonotype was seen at least ten times. This rearrangement joins TRBV2 to TRBJ1-5; D perhaps matches TRBD1 (5 bases). The germline V gene encodes CDR1 SNHLY and CDR2 FYNNEI. The CDR3 is 14 amino acids. With 1 base removed from V and 2 bases from J, the gap between germline ends came to 6 bases. DNA of the CDR3: TGTGCCAGCAGTGAAGGGGGGGGCAATCAGCCCCAGCATTTT. Its translation is CASSEGGGNQPQHF.

J is TRBJ1-1 and V is TRBV5-1, with a weak D call TRBD1 (5 bases). Germline CDR1 SGHRS, CDR2 YFSETQ. The V gene lost 2 bases and the J gene lost 1 base, with 12 bases spanning the gap. This CDR3 contains 15 residues. CDR3 bases: TGCGCCAGCAGCTTTGGGGGGAGCGGGAACACTGAAGCTTTCTTT. Encoded protein: CASSFGGSGNTEAFF.

The chain uses TRBV10-3 and TRBJ2-7; 11 bases line up with TRBD1. V was pared by 7 bases and J by 2 bases, with 4 bases of the junction left unmatched. Germline CDR1 is ENHRY and CDR2 is SYGVKD. CDR3 length equals 14 residues. Written as DNA, the CDR3 is TGTGCCATCATGGTGGGACAGGGGGCCTACGAGCAGTACTTC. Its protein is CAIMVGQGAYEQYF.

This clonotype was seen at least ten times. This chain connects TRBV5-1 to TRBJ2-7; 10 bases are shared with TRBD1. Germline assignment: CDR1 SGHRS and CDR2 YFSETQ. Losses at the gene ends were 2 bases for V and 3 bases for J; bases not matched to a gene: 8. The CDR3 length is 16 residues. CDR3 in amino acids: CASSLSGTGVSYEQYF. The CDR3, as DNA: TGCGCCAGCAGCTTATCCGGGACAGGGGTAAGCTACGAGCAGTACTTC.

There are a few counts of this clonotype. V gene TRBV20-1 combines with J gene TRBJ2-1; TRBD2 agrees at 12 bases. V dropped 6 bases and J dropped 2; count of bases not matched to a gene: 14. Germline values: CDR1 DFQATT, CDR2 SNEGSKA (reference sequence). CDR3 size: 18 residues. DNA of the CDR3: TGCAGTGCCCCCTTCCTAGCGGGAGGGCCGTTGCCCTACAATGAGCAGTTCTTC. This translates into CSAPFLAGGPLPYNEQFF.

The chain has TRBV11-2 and TRBJ2-5; D not resolved. CDR1 is SGHAT and CDR2 is FQNNGV in the germline V gene. The length of the CDR3 is 19 residues. Trimming took 0 bases from V and 2 from J, leaving 22 bases between them. The CDR3 coding sequence is TGTGCCAGCAGCTTAGATTTAAGACTGCGGCGCGAATTTCAAGAGACCCAGTACTTC. Its protein product is CASSLDLRLRREFQETQYF.

This clonotype was seen a handful of times. The CDR3 region is CASSALVQFF. Here the CDR3 DNA reads TGTGCCAGCAGTGCTCTAGTGCAGTTCTTC. The chain employs TRBV2 and TRBJ2-1; D not resolved. The V gene's germline CDR1 is SNHLY and CDR2 FYNNEI. This CDR3 is 10 amino acids long. V lost 4 bases, J lost 12 bases, and 7 bases lay in between.

This chain links TRBV6-2 or TRBV6-3 with TRBJ2-2, with D possibly being TRBD1 or TRBD2 (5 bases each). The CDR3 is 19 amino acids. Deletions cut 1 base from V and 0 bases from J, with 18 bases between. The germline V gene has CDR1 MNHEY and CDR2 SVGEGT. The CDR3 region is CASSYFFLGVRANTGELFF. DNA for the CDR3: TGTGCCAGCAGTTACTTTTTCCTGGGGGTCCGGGCGAACACCGGGGAGCTGTTTTTT.

The genes are TRBV6-5 and TRBJ2-1; weak D call: TRBD2 (5 bases). Germline lookup yields CDR1 MNHEY and CDR2 SVGAGI. The V gene lost 0 bases and the J gene lost 9 bases, with 12 bases spanning the gap. CDR3 length equals 14 residues. The CDR3 bases are TGTGCCAGCAGTTACTCGAAAGTAGGAGGTGAGCAGTTCTTC. This codes for CASSYSKVGGEQFF.

The CDR3 is CASRDRDRKNIQYF. CDR3 nucleotide sequence: TGTGCCAGTAGGGACCGGGACAGAAAAAACATTCAGTACTTC. The chain carries TRBV6-2 or TRBV6-3 and TRBJ2-4; 7 bases fit TRBD1. The germline V gene encodes CDR1 MNHEY and CDR2 SVGEGT. This CDR3 is 14 amino acids long. V gave up 9 bases and J gave up 4 bases; unmatched junction bases: 9.

Here the CDR3 reads CASSLAPPGGQVYEQYF. CDR3 sequence (DNA): TGTGCCAGCAGCTTAGCTCCTCCCGGAGGACAGGTTTACGAGCAGTACTTC. The genes are TRBV7-6 and TRBJ2-7, with 7 bases aligning to TRBD1. This CDR3 is 17 amino acids long. Trimming removed 0 bases from V and 4 bases from J; junction bases left unmatched: 12. Germline-derived CDR1 and CDR2 are SGHVS and FNYEAQ. Together with reference TRBV7-6 and TRBJ2-7, the CDR3 gives the full variable domain: GAGVSQSPRYKVTKRGQDVALRCDPISGHVSLYWYRQALGQGPEFLTYFNYEAQQDKSGLPNDRFSAERPEGSISTLTIQRTEQRDSAMYRCASSLAPPGGQVYEQYFGPGTRLTVT.

The gene calls are TRBV7-9 and TRBJ1-5; D is possibly TRBD1 (5 bases). Germline V gives CDR1 SEHNR, CDR2 FQNEAQ (reference sequence). Between the trimmed V and J ends, which lost 2 bases and 4 bases, there was a span of 6 bases. CDR3 length: 13 amino acids. The chain's CDR3 is CASSLRQNQPQHF. The CDR3 coding sequence is TGTGCCAGCAGCTTACGACAGAATCAGCCCCAGCATTTT.

This clonotype was seen a handful of times. The chain combines TRBV5-1 with TRBJ2-3; TRBD2 is a possible D gene (6 bases). Between the trimmed V and J ends, which lost 5 bases and 0 bases, there was a span of 10 bases. CDR1 and CDR2 from the germline V gene are SGHRS and YFSETQ. CDR3 length: 14 amino acids. The CDR3 reads CASRRGTSTDTQYF. Here the CDR3 DNA reads TGCGCCAGCAGACGCGGGACTAGCACAGATACGCAGTATTTT.